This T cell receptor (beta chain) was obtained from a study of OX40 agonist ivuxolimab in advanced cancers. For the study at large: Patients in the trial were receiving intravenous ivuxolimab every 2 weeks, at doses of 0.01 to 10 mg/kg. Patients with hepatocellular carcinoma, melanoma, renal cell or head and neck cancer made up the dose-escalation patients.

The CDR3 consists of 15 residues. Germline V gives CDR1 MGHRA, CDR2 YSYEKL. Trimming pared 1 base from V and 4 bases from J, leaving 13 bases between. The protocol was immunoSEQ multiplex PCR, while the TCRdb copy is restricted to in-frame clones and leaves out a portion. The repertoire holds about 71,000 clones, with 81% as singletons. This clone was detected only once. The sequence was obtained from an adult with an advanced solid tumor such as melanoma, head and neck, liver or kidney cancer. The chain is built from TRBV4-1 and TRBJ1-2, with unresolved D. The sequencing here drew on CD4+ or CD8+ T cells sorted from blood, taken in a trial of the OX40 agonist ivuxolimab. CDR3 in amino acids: CASSQVDYGVYGYTF. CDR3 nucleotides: TGCGCCAGCAGCCAAGTTGATTACGGGGTCTATGGCTACACCTTC.